This TCR beta chain was sequenced during a study of cytomegalovirus exposure and HLA in healthy donors. At the level of the study: Prior work identified around 120 million unique TCR beta sequences in some 200 million T cells.

Germline-derived CDR1 and CDR2 are GTSNPN and SVGIG (reference sequence). The CDR3 extends over 14 amino acids. V shed 6 bases, J shed 2 bases, and the junction held 10 bases outside the gene matches. PCR involved 60 Vbeta and 13 Jbeta primers. Method: immunoSEQ multiplex PCR; TCRdb's copy keeps in-frame clones and lacks some. Of 95,000 or so clones in the sample, about 86% were seen once. The chain links TRBV30 to TRBJ2-7; 7 positions agree with TRBD2. Sequencing input: PBMCs. This clonotype was sampled from a woman in her 70s in good health and CMV-seropositive. Written as DNA, the CDR3 is TGTGCCTGCCTGGGGGGGACCGGCCCCTACGAGCAGTACTTC. Residues: CACLGGTGPYEQYF.